The 20 T cell receptor beta chains listed next were all sequenced from one sample in a study of identical twins. TCRdb re-called the 5' RACE reads through MiXCR, storing one row per CDR3 protein. The sample includes 200,000 to 250,000 distinct CDR3 sequences, about 13% of them seen just once. These data are also associated with another study on yellow fever vaccine responses in identical twins.

The specimen was memory (CD45RO+) T cells sorted from blood. The origin of the receptors is a woman aged 18-35 years in good health.

This rearrangement joins TRBV27 to TRBJ2-1; possible D gene TRBD2, 6 bases. The V gene's germline CDR1 is MNHEY and CDR2 SMNVEV (reference sequence). This CDR3 is built from 16 residues. V was trimmed by 1 base and J by 0 bases, leaving 10 bases between them. The CDR3 loop reads CASSLYAGSSYNEQFF. The CDR3 nucleotides read TGTGCCAGCAGTTTATACGCGGGAAGCTCCTACAATGAGCAGTTCTTC.

This clonotype was seen a few times. V usage is TRBV3-1 and J usage is TRBJ2-3; the match to TRBD2 covers 15 bases. Germline CDR1 LGHDT, CDR2 YNNKEL (reference sequence). CDR3 size: 21 residues. V was clipped by 5 bases and J by 1 base; unmatched bases: 16. CDR3 nucleotide sequence: TGTGCCAGCAGCGGTAGGGGGACTAGCGGGGGGACCCAGCGTCGCACAGATACGCAGTATTTT. The encoded protein is CASSGRGTSGGTQRRTDTQYF.

This clonotype was observed a few times. The CDR3 ends on some other residue instead of the conserved phenylalanine or tryptophan, so this is likely a read error. It is unclear where the CDR3 begins or ends on the DNA, so no DNA is shown, and the CDR3 is as TCRdb lists it. The gene calls are TRBV10-3 and TRBJ1-1; TRBD1 is the table's D call, not checked against the DNA. A total of 8 residues make up the CDR3, ends included. CDR1 and CDR2 (germline): ENHRY, SYGVKD. The CDR3 region is CAISEPLN.

The sample holds a few counts of this clonotype. The chain joins TRBV7-2 to TRBJ2-1; 14 positions match TRBD2. The trim removed 5 bases at V and 6 bases at J, leaving 6 bases unmatched. The CDR3 loop spans 16 amino acids. Germline-derived CDR1 and CDR2 are SGHTA and FQGNSA. Here the CDR3 reads CASSAPTSGGANEQFF. The CDR3 nucleotides read TGTGCCAGCAGCGCCCCGACTAGCGGGGGGGCCAATGAGCAGTTCTTC.

A word on this clonotype: One end of the junction varies from germline; a read error may be responsible. The V gene is TRBV3-1, the J gene TRBJ2-4, with 7 bases identical to TRBD2. The germline CDR1 and CDR2 sequences are LGHDT and YNNKEL (reference sequence). The CDR3 has 15 residues. CDR3 in amino acids: CARSQSAGVANIQYF. The CDR3, as DNA: TGTGCCAGAAGCCAGTCGGCGGGAGTAGCAAACATTCAGTACTTC.

This clonotype has just a few counts. The chain has TRBV19 and TRBJ2-3; D gene uncertain. The V end was cut by 3 bases, the J end by 5 bases, with 6 bases between. The V gene's germline CDR1 is LNHDA and CDR2 SQIVND (reference sequence). This CDR3 has 12 amino acids. The CDR3 region has the DNA TGTGCCAGTAGTATTCTAGGAGATACGCAGTATTTT. It codes for CASSILGDTQYF.

The table lists this clonotype with many counts. For the CDR3, the DNA is TGTGCCAGCAGCTTACCTGGGGCCAACGTCCTGACTTTC. It translates to CASSLPGANVLTF. V usage is TRBV7-2 and J usage is TRBJ2-6; the D is unclear. The V gene lost 2 bases and the J gene lost 2 bases, with 1 base spanning the gap. The CDR3 has 13 amino acids. Germline CDR1 reads SGHTA; CDR2 reads FQGNSA.

CDR3 sequence reads: CAWSFGHSNQPQHF. Written as DNA, the CDR3 is TGTGCCTGGAGTTTTGGGCACAGCAATCAGCCCCAGCATTTT. V and J are TRBV30 and TRBJ1-5; D is ambiguous. V lost 2 bases, J lost 1 base, and 9 bases lay in between. This CDR3 spans 14 amino acids. Germline V gene sequence: CDR1 GTSNPN, CDR2 SVGIG (reference sequence).

This clonotype was recorded at least ten times. The chain uses TRBV4-2 and TRBJ2-6; the D gene could be TRBD1 or TRBD2 (5 bases each). The germline CDR1 and CDR2 sequences are LGHNA and YNFKEQ. Trimming cost V 1 base and J 0 bases, with 13 bases left between them. The CDR3 is made up of 18 amino acids. DNA of the CDR3: TGTGCCAGCAGCCAAGGGGGACGGGGATCCTCTGGGGCCAACGTCCTGACTTTC. Protein: CASSQGGRGSSGANVLTF.

In this sample, this clonotype is medium-sized. The V gene is TRBV6-2 or TRBV6-3, the J gene TRBJ2-1; the match to TRBD2 covers 9 bases. The V segment lost 0 bases and the J segment 3 bases; nucleotides outside the gene matches: 6. CDR1 is MNHEY, CDR2 SVGEGT, per germline. This CDR3 is 17 amino acids long. CDR3 sequence reads: CASSYSDPSGIYNEQFF. CDR3 DNA: TGTGCCAGCAGTTACTCCGATCCTAGCGGGATCTACAATGAGCAGTTCTTC.

This clonotype came up a few times. V is TRBV11-2 and J is TRBJ1-2, with TRBD1 matching 7 bases. The CDR3 loop spans 14 amino acids. Germline CDR1 reads SGHAT; CDR2 reads FQNNGV. The J segment lost 8 bases and the V segment lost 5 bases, leaving 11 bases of the junction unmatched. This CDR3 reads CASSRPGTVLGYTF. Here the CDR3 DNA reads TGTGCCAGCAGCCGCCCAGGGACAGTTCTCGGCTACACCTTC.

This clonotype was seen repeatedly, ten times or more. The chain uses TRBV20-1 and TRBJ2-7, with D possibly being TRBD1 (6 bases). The CDR3 totals 14 residues. Germline CDR1 is DFQATT and CDR2 is SNEGSKA (reference sequence). Trimming took 6 bases from V and 0 from J, leaving 15 bases between them. The CDR3: CSAPPTGSSYEQYF. DNA of the CDR3: TGCAGTGCCCCCCCAACAGGGAGCTCCTACGAGCAGTACTTC.

This clonotype has a count of ten or more. The rearrangement joins TRBV5-1 to TRBJ1-6; no firm D call. CDR1 and CDR2 (germline): SGHRS, YFSETQ. The germline V and J ends were trimmed by 4 bases and 5 bases, with 10 bases remaining between them. The CDR3 is made up of 14 amino acids. CDR3 amino acids: CASSGEGNNSPLHF. Written as DNA, the CDR3 is TGCGCCAGCAGCGGGGAAGGAAATAATTCACCCCTCCACTTT.

The chain combines TRBV4-3 with TRBJ2-6; 8 bases line up with TRBD1. Germline values: CDR1 LGHNA, CDR2 YSLEER. This CDR3 has 17 amino acids. The trim removed 0 bases at V and 4 bases at J, leaving 5 bases unmatched. CDR3 sequence: CASSQDRGQAGANVLTF. In DNA form, the CDR3 reads TGCGCCAGCAGCCAAGATAGGGGACAGGCGGGGGCCAACGTCCTGACTTTC.

The sample holds many counts of this clonotype. One end of the junction does not line up with germline, which may come from a read error. The V and J genes are TRBV7-7 and TRBJ2-5; D remains ambiguous. Per germline, CDR1 SSHAT and CDR2 FNYEAQ (reference sequence). This CDR3 has 14 residues. The CDR3 here is CASSLGPLGETQYF. CDR3 sequence (DNA): TGTGCTAGCAGCTTAGGTCCCCTCGGGGAGACCCAGTACTTC. Complete variable domain (other parts from reference TRBV7-7 and TRBJ2-5): GAGVSQSPRYKVTKRGQDVTLRCDPISSHATLYWYQQALGQGPEFLTYFNYEAQPDKSGLPSDRFSAERPEGSISTLTIQRTEQRDSAMYRCASSLGPLGETQYFGPGTRLLVL.

The chain recombines TRBV7-9 with TRBJ2-7; TRBD2 matches 10 bases. Germline V lookup: CDR1 SEHNR, CDR2 FQNEAQ (reference sequence). J lost 5 bases, V lost 2 bases, and 9 bases had no gene match. This CDR3 has 16 residues. This CDR3 reads CASSLTPSGSRNEQYF. CDR3 sequence (DNA): TGTGCCAGCAGCTTAACTCCTAGCGGGAGTAGGAACGAGCAGTACTTC.

This clonotype has just a few counts. The rearrangement joins TRBV27 to TRBJ2-2; D is perhaps TRBD1 (5 bases). This CDR3 comprises 15 residues. The V gene's germline CDR1 is MNHEY and CDR2 SMNVEV (reference sequence). V was cut by 5 bases and J by 0 bases, with 10 bases left in between. In DNA form, the CDR3 reads TGTGCCAGCAGTCCGGACATATCGAACACCGGGGAGCTGTTTTTT. It translates to CASSPDISNTGELFF.

The sample holds a few counts of this clonotype. The chain has TRBV7-2 and TRBJ2-5, with D possibly being TRBD1 (6 bases). V was trimmed by 5 bases and J by 4 bases, leaving 17 bases between them. In germline, CDR1 is SGHTA, CDR2 FQGNSA. This CDR3 is 15 amino acids long. The DNA for the CDR3 is TGTGCCAGCAGCATAAGACAAACAGGGTTAGAGACCCAGTACTTC. This encodes CASSIRQTGLETQYF.

This clonotype was seen only a few times. The chain recombines TRBV28 with TRBJ1-5; TRBD1 agrees at 10 bases. Per germline, CDR1 MDHEN and CDR2 SYDVKM. Trimming cost V 6 bases and J 2 bases; bases outside gene matches: 10. This CDR3 spans 17 amino acids. The CDR3 loop is CASRGRIGTGGNQPQHF. CDR3 DNA sequence: TGTGCCAGCAGAGGCCGTATCGGGACAGGGGGCAATCAGCCCCAGCATTTT.

This clonotype has only a few counts. The chain couples TRBV20-1 to TRBJ2-3, with D perhaps TRBD2 (6 bases). The CDR3 consists of 14 residues. The V gene's germline CDR1 is DFQATT and CDR2 SNEGSKA (reference sequence). Trimming removed 3 bases from V and 2 bases from J, with 12 bases in between. The CDR3 is CSASPLAITDTQYF. The CDR3 coding sequence is TGCAGTGCTAGCCCCCTAGCGATCACAGATACGCAGTATTTT.